A selection of T cell receptor beta chains follows, all from one sample in a study of neurological immune-mediated disorders. One entry per CDR3 protein results from TCRdb running MiXCR on the 5' RACE reads. The sample lists approximately 50,000 distinct CDR3 sequences; about 9.3% were seen once. Sequenced input: PBMCs. Receptors originate from a man aged 65 to 85 with HTLV-1-associated myelopathy (HAM/TSP). CDR3s include the opening cysteine and the closing phenylalanine or tryptophan. D genes are given only for firm matches. Size values are once, few and many counts, or a class for expanded clones, and some rows have none.

.	few	TRBV3-1	TRBJ2-1	CASSQVGGSYNEQFF	TGTGCCAGCAGCCAGGTCGGGGGCTCCTACAATGAGCAGTTCTTC
TRBD1	once	TRBV18	TRBJ2-7	CASSTRQGAREQYF	TGTGCCAGCTCAACTAGACAGGGGGCGCGTGAGCAGTACTTC
.	many	TRBV7-2	TRBJ2-1	CASSLFLPESQFF	TGTGCCAGCAGCTTATTTCTACCCGAGTCGCAGTTCTTC
TRBD1	many	TRBV5-1	TRBJ2-7	CASSPIMTGSYEQYF	TGCGCCAGCAGCCCGATAATGACAGGGTCCTACGAGCAGTACTTC
.	many	TRBV9	TRBJ2-6	CASSSRGVPGANVLTF	TGTGCCAGCAGCTCCCGTGGGGTTCCTGGGGCCAACGTCCTGACTTTC
TRBD1	many	TRBV6-6	TRBJ2-7	CASRPTGATYEQYF	TGTGCCAGCAGGCCGACAGGGGCCACCTACGAGCAGTACTTC
.	many	TRBV6-6	TRBJ2-7	CASLKGDGGYEQYF	TGTGCCAGCCTTAAGGGAGATGGGGGCTACGAGCAGTACTTC
.	.	TRBV7-6	TRBJ2-7	CASSLGGGEQYF	TGTGCCAGCAGTTTGGGGGGAGGAGAGCAGTACTTC
.	.	TRBV15	TRBJ2-3	CVTSRVEVDTQYF	TGTGTCACCAGCAGGGTGGAGGTGGATACGCAGTATTTT
.	many	TRBV6-5	TRBJ2-2	CASSYSSSAYAGELFF	TGTGCCAGCAGTTACTCGAGTAGTGCGTACGCCGGGGAGCTGTTTTTT
.	many	TRBV7-9	TRBJ2-1	CASSLPRASGVTDEQFF	TGTGCCAGCAGCTTGCCTCGTGCGAGCGGAGTGACGGATGAGCAGTTCTTC
.	many	TRBV7-2	TRBJ1-5	CASSLRGGFEPQHF	TGTGCCAGCAGCTTAAGGGGCGGGTTCGAACCCCAGCATTTT
.	many	TRBV5-6	TRBJ1-2	CASSLRQGSGYTF	TGTGCCAGCAGCTTACGGCAGGGCAGTGGCTACACCTTC
.	many	TRBV12-3/TRBV12-4	TRBJ1-5	CASSSQGSPWPQHF	TGTGCCAGCAGTTCACAGGGTTCTCCGTGGCCCCAGCATTTT
.	many	TRBV6-4	TRBJ1-1	CASSERPANTEAFF	TGTGCCAGCAGTGAACGACCCGCAAACACTGAAGCTTTCTTT
.	many	TRBV7-2	TRBJ2-7	CASSPHPRGAEQYF	TGTGCCAGCAGCCCCCACCCCCGGGGAGCCGAGCAGTACTTC
.	.	TRBV6-4	TRBJ2-2	CASSGGGTGELFF	TGTGCCAGCAGTGGTGGGGGCACCGGGGAGCTGTTTTTT
TRBD1	few	TRBV6-5	TRBJ2-5	CASSSRPTGGIGTQYF	TGTGCCAGCAGTTCCAGGCCAACAGGGGGCATCGGGACCCAGTACTTC
.	many	TRBV2	TRBJ1-4	CASNPQGATNEKLFF	TGTGCCAGCAATCCCCAGGGTGCAACTAATGAAAAACTGTTTTTT
.	many	TRBV20-1	TRBJ2-5	CSARASRDQETQYF	TGCAGTGCTAGAGCCTCCCGGGACCAAGAGACCCAGTACTTC
.	many	TRBV7-2	TRBJ2-7	CASSFSSEQYF	TGTGCCAGCAGCTTTAGTAGCGAGCAGTACTTC
.	many	TRBV18	TRBJ1-1	CASSPAGRAVAEAFF	TGTGCCAGCTCACCAGCGGGACGGGCTGTCGCTGAAGCTTTCTTT
.	many	TRBV4-3	TRBJ2-7	CASSQAEGAHYEQYF	TGCGCCAGCAGCCAAGCTGAGGGAGCGCACTACGAGCAGTACTTC
TRBD2	many	TRBV7-2	TRBJ2-7	CTSSPGGLGEQYF	TGTACCAGCAGCCCGGGGGGGCTAGGCGAGCAGTACTTC
TRBD2	many	TRBV20-1	TRBJ2-5	CSGASGSSGSLGTQYF	TGCAGTGGGGCTAGCGGGAGTTCGGGTAGCTTGGGGACCCAGTACTTC
TRBD1	many	TRBV2	TRBJ2-2	CATRDSRTGELFF	TGTGCCACCCGGGACAGTAGAACCGGGGAGCTGTTTTTT
TRBD1	many	TRBV20-1	TRBJ1-2	CSASDPGQGRIGYTF	TGCAGTGCTTCTGACCCGGGACAGGGTAGAATAGGCTACACCTTC
.	many	TRBV4-3	TRBJ2-5	CASSQAPGGEETQYF	TGCGCCAGCAGCCAAGCCCCAGGAGGCGAAGAGACCCAGTACTTC
TRBD2	many	TRBV5-1	TRBJ2-3	CASSVGTKGTDTQYF	TGCGCCAGCAGCGTTGGGACTAAAGGCACAGATACGCAGTATTTT
.	many	TRBV27	TRBJ2-1	CASRPEGLGTYNEQFF	TGTGCCAGCAGACCTGAGGGCCTCGGTACCTACAATGAGCAGTTCTTC
TRBD2	many	TRBV5-5	TRBJ2-2	CARAGRTRLGGELFF	TGTGCCAGAGCAGGCCGGACTAGGCTTGGCGGGGAGCTGTTTTTT
TRBD1	many	TRBV7-2	TRBJ2-2	CASSLGTGGKTGELFF	TGTGCCAGCAGTCTCGGGACAGGGGGAAAAACCGGGGAGCTGTTTTTT
.	medium-sized	TRBV5-1	TRBJ2-1	CASSSLSSASSYNEQFF	TGCGCCAGCAGCTCCCTCTCTAGCGCCAGCTCCTACAATGAGCAGTTCTTC
.	many	TRBV20-1	TRBJ2-5	CSARDLGRRLTQYF	TGCAGTGCTAGAGATTTGGGGCGCCGCTTGACCCAGTACTTC
.	many	TRBV4-3	TRBJ2-1	CASSDSAYYNEQFF	TGCGCCAGCAGTGATAGCGCTTACTACAATGAGCAGTTCTTC
TRBD2	many	TRBV7-2	TRBJ2-7	CASSLVWTSGGSSYEQYF	TGTGCCAGCAGCTTAGTGTGGACTAGCGGGGGGAGCTCCTACGAGCAGTACTTC
.	many	TRBV7-9	TRBJ2-2	CASRRTGELFF	TGTGCCAGCAGGCGGACCGGGGAGCTGTTTTTT
.	many	TRBV3-1	TRBJ2-1	CASSQRVAGAGGTYNEQFF	TGTGCCAGCAGCCAGAGAGTCGCCGGGGCAGGAGGCACCTACAATGAGCAGTTCTTC
.	many	TRBV3-1	TRBJ1-4	CASSQNLANGQLEKLFF	TGTGCCAGCAGCCAAAATCTCGCTAATGGACAGCTAGAAAAACTGTTTTTT
.	few	TRBV6-5	TRBJ2-7	CASSYSGRYEQYF	TGTGCCAGCAGTTACTCGGGTAGATACGAGCAGTACTTC
TRBD1	.	TRBV7-3	TRBJ2-2	CASSLTGTGGELNTGELFF	TGTGCCAGCAGCCTAACCGGGACAGGGGGCGAGTTGAACACCGGGGAGCTGTTTTTT
.	medium-sized	TRBV7-8	TRBJ2-5	CASSLSPYQETQYF	TGTGCCAGCAGCTTGAGTCCCTACCAAGAGACCCAGTACTTC
TRBD1	many	TRBV20-1	TRBJ2-7	CSARQTGVAYEQYF	TGCAGTGCTAGGCAAACAGGGGTGGCATACGAGCAGTACTTC
TRBD2	many	TRBV7-9	TRBJ2-1	CASSLAASGRASEQFF	TGTGCCAGCAGCTTAGCGGCTAGCGGGAGGGCAAGCGAGCAGTTCTTC
.	.	TRBV20-1	TRBJ1-2	CSARDLIRDPGTSGYTF	TGCAGTGCTAGAGATCTAATCCGGGACCCAGGAACCTCTGGCTACACCTTC
.	.	TRBV19	TRBJ1-5	CASSIGDQTGNQPQHF	TGTGCCAGTAGCATTGGAGATCAAACAGGCAATCAGCCCCAGCATTTT
TRBD1	many	TRBV12-3/TRBV12-4	TRBJ2-4	CASSLSSGQGNIQYF	TGTGCCAGCAGTTTATCCTCCGGACAGGGAAACATTCAGTACTTC
.	.	TRBV9	TRBJ2-1	CARSKQGNEQFF	TGTGCCAGAAGCAAACAGGGTAATGAGCAGTTCTTC
.	many	TRBV28	TRBJ2-1	CASTPTGRTYNEQFF	TGTGCCAGCACCCCGACAGGGAGGACTTACAATGAGCAGTTCTTC
.	.	TRBV7-8	TRBJ2-7	CASTRGAYEQYF	TGTGCCAGCACGCGCGGAGCCTACGAGCAGTACTTC
.	many	TRBV5-5	TRBJ2-4	CASSLTKNIQYF	TGTGCCAGCAGCTTAACCAAAAACATTCAGTACTTC